This T cell receptor beta chain was profiled in a study of cytomegalovirus exposure and HLA in healthy donors. Amplification used 60 Vbeta primers and 13 Jbeta primers. Clones were read by immunoSEQ multiplex PCR, and TCRdb kept only the in-frame ones, dropping some. Among about 170,000 clones listed, approximately 71% were seen once. The CDR3 covers 19 residues. V lost 4 bases to trimming and J lost 0 bases; unmatched junction nucleotides: 10. Per germline, CDR1 SGHRS and CDR2 YFSETQ. This sequence originates from a girl aged 5-17 years in good health and CMV-seronegative. V is TRBV5-1 and J is TRBJ2-3, with 14 bases lining up with TRBD2. The sequencing input was PBMCs. CDR3 residues: CASSPRTSGGPASTDTQYF. Written as DNA, the CDR3 is TGCGCCAGCAGCCCTCGGACTAGCGGGGGGCCCGCTAGCACAGATACGCAGTATTTT.